The clone carrying this T cell receptor beta chain was detected only a few times. The antigen remains unidentified. This record comes from a study of T-cell reconstitution after alpha-beta-depleted transplantation in children. TCRbeta library construction was performed incorporating unique molecular identifiers. TCRdb re-called the PCR reads through MiXCR, storing one row per CDR3 protein. The sample lists about 170,000 distinct CDR3 sequences, roughly 10% occurring once. Findings of the study overall: Reports say that about two months after transplant, the alpha-beta T cells came out of several hundred graft clones that had expanded. A year had passed since transplant, and T-cell counts and diversity by then came mostly from newly produced T cells.

In germline, CDR1 is SGHTA, CDR2 FQGTGA. Trimming shortened V by 4 bases and J by 9 bases, and 25 bases separated the two germline ends. The CDR3 extends over 16 amino acids. The TCR sequence derives from a boy aged 2-15 years with acute myeloid leukemia, due to receive a stem cell transplant. The genes are TRBV7-3 and TRBJ2-7; D might be TRBD2 (5 bases). This specimen was PBMCs, taken before TCRalphabeta/CD19-depleted stem cell transplant. The CDR3 nucleotides read TGTGCCAGCAGCTCTCCCCTTTCCGGGATGGATTCGGCGCAGTACTTC. Translating it yields CASSSPLSGMDSAQYF.